These T cell receptor beta chains were read from a single sample in a study of shared clonotypes between healthy human individuals. The data were produced by immunoSEQ multiplex PCR, yet TCRdb's version contains in-frame clones alone and is incomplete. The sample records some 1 million clones, approximately 76% being singletons. Input material: memory CD4+ T cells sorted from blood. The receptors stem from a man aged 18 to 29 in good health. CDR3s include the opening cysteine and the closing phenylalanine or tryptophan. The D gene is left open where the match is weak. Clone size, where shown, is once, few, many, or a class for clones that have expanded.

d_gene	j_gene	abundance	v_gene	CDR3aa	CDR3nt
NA	TRBJ1-4	NA	TRBV7-9	CASSFRDERVPATNEKLFF	TGTGCCAGCAGCTTCCGGGACGAACGGGTCCCCGCAACTAATGAAAAACTGTTTTTT
TRBD1	TRBJ1-4	NA	TRBV30	CAWSVGGTGNEKLFF	TGTGCCTGGAGTGTAGGGGGGACAGGCAATGAAAAACTGTTTTTT
NA	TRBJ1-1	NA	TRBV30	CALPGSRGITEAFF	TGTGCCTTACCAGGGTCCCGGGGAATCACTGAAGCTTTCTTT
NA	TRBJ2-7	NA	TRBV4-3	CASSPRDGLYEQYF	TGCGCCAGCAGCCCCCGGGACGGGCTCTACGAGCAGTACTTC
TRBD1	TRBJ2-7	NA	TRBV28	CASSLQGVGYEQYF	TGTGCCAGCAGTTTACAGGGGGTGGGCTACGAGCAGTACTTC
TRBD2	TRBJ2-1	NA	TRBV7-2	CASSLVGTSGRKSYNEQFF	TGTGCCAGCAGCTTAGTCGGGACTAGCGGGAGGAAGTCCTACAATGAGCAGTTCTTC
NA	TRBJ2-7	few	TRBV5-4	CASSLGGGLTYEQYF	TGTGCCAGCAGCTTGGGCGGGGGCCTAACCTACGAGCAGTACTTC
NA	TRBJ1-4	NA	TRBV5-4	CASSLRDTSEKLFF	TGTGCCAGCAGCTTGAGGGACACAAGCGAAAAACTGTTTTTT
NA	TRBJ2-7	NA	TRBV7-7	CASSPSELQTYEQYF	TGTGCTAGCAGCCCATCGGAACTGCAGACCTACGAGCAGTACTTC
TRBD2	TRBJ2-3	NA	TRBV9	CASSVGISGITDTQYF	TGTGCCAGCAGCGTAGGTATTAGCGGGATCACAGATACGCAGTATTTT
NA	TRBJ2-5	NA	TRBV7-9	CASSFGTGQETQYF	TGTGCCAGCAGCTTCGGGACTGGCCAAGAGACCCAGTACTTC
TRBD1	TRBJ2-6	NA	TRBV5-1	CASSAGQGPNVLTF	TGCGCCAGCAGCGCCGGACAGGGCCCCAACGTCCTGACTTTC
NA	TRBJ2-3	NA	TRBV5-1	CASSLNLGAPDTQYF	TGCGCCAGCAGCTTGAATTTGGGGGCGCCCGATACGCAGTATTTT
NA	TRBJ1-2	once	TRBV19	CASSPTGGGRGDGYTF	TGTGCCAGTAGTCCGACAGGTGGAGGGAGAGGGGATGGCTACACCTTC
NA	TRBJ1-3	NA	TRBV15	CATSRDNSGNTIYF	TGTGCCACCAGCAGAGATAACTCTGGAAACACCATATATTTT
NA	TRBJ2-6	once	TRBV5-6	CASSLEQSGANVLTF	TGTGCCAGCAGCTTGGAACAGTCTGGGGCCAACGTCCTGACTTTC
NA	TRBJ1-1	few	TRBV7-2	CASSLAVGWAFF	TGTGCCAGCAGCTTAGCTGTGGGGTGGGCTTTCTTT
NA	TRBJ2-7	NA	TRBV5-8	CASSFRGVSYEQYF	TGTGCCAGCAGCTTCCGAGGGGTCTCCTACGAGCAGTACTTC
TRBD1	TRBJ1-5	NA	TRBV10-3	CAISESGQAGNPPQHF	TGTGCCATCAGTGAGTCTGGACAGGCGGGCAATCCGCCCCAGCATTTT
NA	TRBJ1-5	few	TRBV30	CAWSLGGNQPQHF	TGTGCCTGGAGTCTTGGAGGCAATCAGCCCCAGCATTTT
NA	TRBJ2-7	few	TRBV6-1	CASSEPTYEQYF	TGTGCCAGCAGTGAACCCACCTACGAGCAGTACTTC
NA	TRBJ1-5	NA	TRBV10-3	CAIGPISNQPQHF	TGTGCCATCGGCCCCATCTCAAATCAGCCCCAGCATTTT
NA	TRBJ1-2	NA	TRBV10-3	CAIASKADNYGYTF	TGTGCCATCGCGTCTAAGGCGGACAACTATGGCTACACCTTC
NA	TRBJ1-2	NA	TRBV7-9	CASSFSQDYGYTF	TGTGCCAGCAGCTTCTCACAGGACTATGGCTACACCTTC
NA	TRBJ2-7	NA	TRBV12-2	CASRPLQGKSVNEQYF	TGTGCAAGTCGCCCTTTACAGGGGAAGAGTGTCAACGAGCAGTACTTC
TRBD1	TRBJ2-2	NA	TRBV28	CASSSPGTGNTGELFF	TGTGCCAGCAGCTCCCCCGGGACAGGTAACACCGGGGAGCTGTTTTTT
NA	TRBJ2-1	NA	TRBV15	CATSEQGRPGDEQFF	TGTGCCACCAGCGAACAGGGTAGACCTGGTGATGAGCAGTTCTTC
NA	TRBJ2-7	once	TRBV18	CASSRADQYYEQYF	TGTGCCAGCTCACGGGCGGACCAATACTACGAGCAGTACTTC
NA	TRBJ1-1	NA	TRBV28	CASSLIRGSGNTEAFF	TGTGCCAGCAGTTTAATACGGGGAAGTGGAAACACTGAAGCTTTCTTT
NA	TRBJ2-2	NA	TRBV14	CASTPTSGNTGELFF	TGTGCCAGCACCCCGACTAGTGGTAACACCGGGGAGCTGTTTTTT
NA	TRBJ1-5	NA	TRBV19	CASRMYLQAGDSNQPQHF	TGTGCCAGTAGGATGTACCTTCAAGCCGGAGATAGCAATCAGCCCCAGCATTTT
NA	TRBJ2-7	many	TRBV5-1	CASSLRLSTSSYEQYF	TGCGCCAGCAGCTTGAGGTTGTCAACAAGCTCCTACGAGCAGTACTTC
NA	TRBJ2-7	NA	TRBV28	CASTTGLLSYEQYF	TGTGCCAGCACGACAGGACTTCTTTCCTACGAGCAGTACTTC
NA	TRBJ2-5	NA	TRBV10-2	CASSESRRETQYF	TGCGCCAGCAGTGAGTCCAGGAGGGAGACCCAGTACTTC
NA	TRBJ2-7	NA	TRBV6-5	CASSYSVSGTSYEQYF	TGTGCCAGCAGTTACTCGGTGTCAGGGACCTCCTACGAGCAGTACTTC
NA	TRBJ1-1	NA	TRBV5-1	CASSSGAGDWNTEAFF	TGCGCCAGCAGCTCTGGGGCAGGGGACTGGAACACTGAAGCTTTCTTT
NA	TRBJ2-2	NA	TRBV7-2	CASSRKNTGELFF	TGTGCCAGCAGCCGAAAGAACACCGGGGAGCTGTTTTTT
NA	TRBJ2-1	few	TRBV7-2	CASSRPGLYNEQFF	TGTGCCAGCAGCCGTCCGGGACTGTACAATGAGCAGTTCTTC
NA	TRBJ2-3	NA	TRBV29-1	CSIRDGGSDTQYF	TGCAGCATACGGGACGGAGGGTCGGATACGCAGTATTTT
NA	TRBJ1-1	NA	TRBV5-6	CASRDRTEAFF	TGTGCCAGCAGAGACCGCACTGAAGCTTTCTTT
NA	TRBJ2-2	NA	TRBV10-1	CASSRDNTGELFF	TGCGCCAGCAGTCGGGACAACACCGGGGAGCTGTTTTTT